This TCR beta chain was profiled in a study of blood T cell repertoires in COVID-19. About the research overall: Recovered status applied to Cohort 3 donors who had two consecutive negative PCRs. It also applied to those with clearance or with symptom resolution.

TCRdb keeps only in-frame clones here, not all; method: immunoSEQ multiplex PCR. There are some 180,000 clones in the sample; more than 85% occur only once, and 20% to 25% lies in the top ten. This CDR3 is 13 amino acids long. V was clipped by 6 bases and J by 3 bases, with 10 bases between them. CDR1 and CDR2 (germline): MNHEY, SVGAGI. Participant age was 18 to 89 years, and participants resided in 25 or so US areas. Clinical history reported by participants formed the basis on which cohorts were assigned. The receptor comes from a woman aged 40-49 years in a cohort exposed to, infected with or recovered from COVID-19 (not recorded which). The chain joins TRBV6-5 to TRBJ2-3; maybe TRBD1 (6 bases). Sequencing was done on a sample of PBMCs or T cells enriched from blood (not recorded which). CDR3 DNA: TGTGCCAGCAGAAGGACAGTGACAGATACGCAGTATTTT. Translation gives CASRRTVTDTQYF.